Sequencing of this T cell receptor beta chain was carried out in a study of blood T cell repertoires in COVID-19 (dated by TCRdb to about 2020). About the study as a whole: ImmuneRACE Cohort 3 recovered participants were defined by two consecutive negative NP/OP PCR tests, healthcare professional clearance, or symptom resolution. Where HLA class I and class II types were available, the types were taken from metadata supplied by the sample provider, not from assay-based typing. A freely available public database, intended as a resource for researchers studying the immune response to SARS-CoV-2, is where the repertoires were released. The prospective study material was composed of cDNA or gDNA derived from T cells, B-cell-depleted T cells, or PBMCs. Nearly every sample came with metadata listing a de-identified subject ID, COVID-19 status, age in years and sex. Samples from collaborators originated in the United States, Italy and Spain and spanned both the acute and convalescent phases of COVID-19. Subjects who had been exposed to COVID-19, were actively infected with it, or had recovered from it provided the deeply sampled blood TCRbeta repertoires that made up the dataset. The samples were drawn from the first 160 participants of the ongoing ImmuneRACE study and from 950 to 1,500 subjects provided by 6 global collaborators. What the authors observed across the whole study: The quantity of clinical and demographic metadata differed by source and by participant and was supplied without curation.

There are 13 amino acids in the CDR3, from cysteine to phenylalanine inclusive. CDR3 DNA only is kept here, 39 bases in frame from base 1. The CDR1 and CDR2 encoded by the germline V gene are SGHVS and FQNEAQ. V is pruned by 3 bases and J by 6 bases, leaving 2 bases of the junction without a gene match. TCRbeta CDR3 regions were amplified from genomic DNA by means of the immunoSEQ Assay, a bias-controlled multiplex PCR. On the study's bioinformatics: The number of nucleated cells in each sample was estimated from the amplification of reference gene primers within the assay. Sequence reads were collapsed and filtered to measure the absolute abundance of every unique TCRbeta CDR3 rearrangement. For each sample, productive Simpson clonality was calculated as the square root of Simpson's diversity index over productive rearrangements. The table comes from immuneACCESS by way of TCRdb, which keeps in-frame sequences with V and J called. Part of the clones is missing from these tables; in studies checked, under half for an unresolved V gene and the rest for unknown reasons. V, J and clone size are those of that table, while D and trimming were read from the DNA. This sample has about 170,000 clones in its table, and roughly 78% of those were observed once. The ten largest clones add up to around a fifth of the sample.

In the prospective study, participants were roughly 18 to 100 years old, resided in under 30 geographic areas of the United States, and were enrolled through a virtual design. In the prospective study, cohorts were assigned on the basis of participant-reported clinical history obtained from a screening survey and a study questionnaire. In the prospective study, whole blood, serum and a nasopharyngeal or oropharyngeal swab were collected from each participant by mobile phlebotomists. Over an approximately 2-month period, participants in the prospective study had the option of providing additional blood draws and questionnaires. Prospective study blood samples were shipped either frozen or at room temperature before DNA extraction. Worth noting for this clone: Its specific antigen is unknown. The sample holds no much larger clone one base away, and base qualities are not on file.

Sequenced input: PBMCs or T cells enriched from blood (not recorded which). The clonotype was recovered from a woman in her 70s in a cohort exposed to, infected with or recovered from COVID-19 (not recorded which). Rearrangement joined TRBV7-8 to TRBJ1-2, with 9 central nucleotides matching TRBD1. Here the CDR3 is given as CASSLRTGDGYTF. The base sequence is TGTGCCAGCAGCTTGAGGACAGGGGATGGCTACACCTTC.